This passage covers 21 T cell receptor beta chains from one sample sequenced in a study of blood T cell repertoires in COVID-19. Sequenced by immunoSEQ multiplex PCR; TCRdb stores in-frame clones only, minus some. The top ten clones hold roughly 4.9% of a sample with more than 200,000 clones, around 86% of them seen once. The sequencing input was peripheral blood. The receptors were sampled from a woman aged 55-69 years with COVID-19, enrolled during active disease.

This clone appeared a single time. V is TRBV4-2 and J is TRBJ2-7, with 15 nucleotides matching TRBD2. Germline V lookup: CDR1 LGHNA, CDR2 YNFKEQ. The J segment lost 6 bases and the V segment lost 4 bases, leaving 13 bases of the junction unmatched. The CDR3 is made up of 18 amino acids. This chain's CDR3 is CASSPRTSGRALLGEQYF. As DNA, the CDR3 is TGTGCCAGCAGCCCCCGGACTAGCGGGAGGGCCCTTTTGGGCGAGCAGTACTTC.

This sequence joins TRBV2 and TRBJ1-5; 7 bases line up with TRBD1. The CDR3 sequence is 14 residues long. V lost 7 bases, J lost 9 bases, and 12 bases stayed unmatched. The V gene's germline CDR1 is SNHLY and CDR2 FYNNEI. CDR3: CASTDRAPLTPQHF. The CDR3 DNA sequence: TGTGCCAGCACTGACAGGGCCCCCCTCACGCCCCAGCATTTT.

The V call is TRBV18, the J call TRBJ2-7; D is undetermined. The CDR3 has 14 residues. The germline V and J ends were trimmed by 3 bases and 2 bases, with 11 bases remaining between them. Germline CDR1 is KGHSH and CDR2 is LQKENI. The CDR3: CASSPEDGAYEQYF. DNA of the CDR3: TGTGCCAGCTCACCGGAAGACGGAGCCTACGAGCAGTACTTC. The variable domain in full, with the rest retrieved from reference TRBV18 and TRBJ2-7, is NAGVMQNPRHLVRRRGQEARLRCSPMKGHSHVYWYRQLPEEGLKFMVYLQKENIIDESGMPKERFSAEFPKEGPSILRIQQVVRGDSAAYFCASSPEDGAYEQYFGPGTRLTVT.

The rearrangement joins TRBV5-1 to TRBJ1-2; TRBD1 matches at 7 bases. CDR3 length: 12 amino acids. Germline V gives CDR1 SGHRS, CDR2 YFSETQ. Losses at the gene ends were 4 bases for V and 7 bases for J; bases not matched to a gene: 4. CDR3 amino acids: CASSGGQAGYTF. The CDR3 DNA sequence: TGCGCCAGCAGCGGCGGACAGGCTGGCTACACCTTC.

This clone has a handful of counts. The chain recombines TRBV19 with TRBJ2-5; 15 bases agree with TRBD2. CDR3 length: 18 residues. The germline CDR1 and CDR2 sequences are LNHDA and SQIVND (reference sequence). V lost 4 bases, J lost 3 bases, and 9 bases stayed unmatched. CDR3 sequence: CASSTRGLAGGGKETQYF. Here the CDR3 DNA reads TGTGCCAGTAGTACCAGGGGACTAGCGGGAGGTGGGAAAGAGACCCAGTACTTC.

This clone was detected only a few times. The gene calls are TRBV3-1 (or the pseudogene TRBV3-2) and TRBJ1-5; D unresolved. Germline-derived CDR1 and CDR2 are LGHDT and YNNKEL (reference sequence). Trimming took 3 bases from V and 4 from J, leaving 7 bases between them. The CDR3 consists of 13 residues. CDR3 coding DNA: TGTGCCAGCAGCCAGGGCAGTAATCAGCCCCAGCATTTT. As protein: CASSQGSNQPQHF.

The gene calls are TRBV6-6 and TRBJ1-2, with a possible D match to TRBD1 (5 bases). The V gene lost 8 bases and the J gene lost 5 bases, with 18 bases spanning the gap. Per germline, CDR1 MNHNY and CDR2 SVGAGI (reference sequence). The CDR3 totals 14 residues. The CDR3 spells CASVRDSKVYGYTF. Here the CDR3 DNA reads TGTGCCAGCGTAAGGGACTCGAAAGTATATGGCTACACCTTC.

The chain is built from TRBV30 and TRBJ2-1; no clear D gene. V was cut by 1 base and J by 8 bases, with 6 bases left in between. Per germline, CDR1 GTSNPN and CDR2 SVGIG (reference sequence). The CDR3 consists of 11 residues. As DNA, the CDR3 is TGTGCCTGGAGTGGTTTCGATGAGCAGTTCTTC. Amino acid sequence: CAWSGFDEQFF.

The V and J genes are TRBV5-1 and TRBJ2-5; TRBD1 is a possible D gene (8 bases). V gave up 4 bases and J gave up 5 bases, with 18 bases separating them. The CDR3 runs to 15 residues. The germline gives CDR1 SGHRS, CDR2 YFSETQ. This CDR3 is CASSTGQGGVETQYF. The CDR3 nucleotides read TGCGCCAGCAGCACAGGACAGGGAGGGGTGGAGACCCAGTACTTC.

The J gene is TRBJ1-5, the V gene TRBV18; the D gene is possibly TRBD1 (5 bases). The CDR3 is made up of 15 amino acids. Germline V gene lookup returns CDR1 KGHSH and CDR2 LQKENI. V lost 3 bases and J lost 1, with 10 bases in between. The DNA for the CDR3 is TGTGCCAGCTCACCCGGGGGGGGGAGCAATCAGCCCCAGCATTTT. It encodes CASSPGGGSNQPQHF. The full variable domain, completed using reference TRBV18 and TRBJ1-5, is NAGVMQNPRHLVRRRGQEARLRCSPMKGHSHVYWYRQLPEEGLKFMVYLQKENIIDESGMPKERFSAEFPKEGPSILRIQQVVRGDSAAYFCASSPGGGSNQPQHFGDGTRLSIL.

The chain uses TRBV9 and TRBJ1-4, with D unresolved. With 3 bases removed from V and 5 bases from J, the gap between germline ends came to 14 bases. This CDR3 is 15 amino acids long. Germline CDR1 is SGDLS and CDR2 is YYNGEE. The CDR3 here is CASSELAGGNEKLFF. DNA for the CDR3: TGTGCCAGCAGCGAGCTGGCGGGTGGGAATGAAAAACTGTTTTTT.

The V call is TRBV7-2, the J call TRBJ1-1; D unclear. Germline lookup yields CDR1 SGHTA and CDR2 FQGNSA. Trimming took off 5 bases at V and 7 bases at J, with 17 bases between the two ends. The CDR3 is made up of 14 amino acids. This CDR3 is CASSLHSEEGEAFF. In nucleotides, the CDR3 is TGTGCCAGCAGCCTCCACAGCGAAGAGGGTGAAGCTTTCTTT. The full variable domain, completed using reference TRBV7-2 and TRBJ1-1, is GAGVSQSPSNKVTEKGKDVELRCDPISGHTALYWYRQSLGQGLEFLIYFQGNSAPDKSGLPSDRFSAERTGGSVSTLTIQRTQQEDSAVYLCASSLHSEEGEAFFGQGTRLTVV.

CDR3 in DNA: TGTGCCAGCAGCCCTGGACAGGGACGAACTGAAGCTTTCTTT. It encodes CASSPGQGRTEAFF. This sequence joins TRBV28 and TRBJ1-1, with 8 bases lining up with TRBD1. V lost 6 bases and J lost 5; bases outside the gene matches: 8. The CDR3 is 14 amino acids. Germline loops: CDR1 MDHEN, CDR2 SYDVKM.

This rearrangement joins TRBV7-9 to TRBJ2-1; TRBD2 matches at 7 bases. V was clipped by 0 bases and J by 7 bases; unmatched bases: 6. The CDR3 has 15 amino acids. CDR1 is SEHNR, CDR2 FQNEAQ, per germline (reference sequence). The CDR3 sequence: CASSLAAGPGNEQFF. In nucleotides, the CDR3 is TGTGCCAGCAGCTTAGCAGCGGGGCCCGGTAATGAGCAGTTCTTC.

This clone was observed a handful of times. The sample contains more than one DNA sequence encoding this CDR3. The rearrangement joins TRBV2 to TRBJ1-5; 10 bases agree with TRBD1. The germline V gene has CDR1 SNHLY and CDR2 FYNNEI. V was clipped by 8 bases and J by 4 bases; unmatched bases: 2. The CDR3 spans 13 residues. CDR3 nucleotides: TGTGCCAGCCGGGGACAGGGGAATCAGCCCCAGCATTTT. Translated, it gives CASRGQGNQPQHF.

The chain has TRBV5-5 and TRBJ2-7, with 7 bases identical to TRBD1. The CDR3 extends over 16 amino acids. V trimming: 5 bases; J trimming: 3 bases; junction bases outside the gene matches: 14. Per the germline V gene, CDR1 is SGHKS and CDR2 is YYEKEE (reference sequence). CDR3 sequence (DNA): TGTGCCAGCAGTCGTTCGGAAGGGGGCTGGGACTACGAGCAGTACTTC. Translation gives CASSRSEGGWDYEQYF.

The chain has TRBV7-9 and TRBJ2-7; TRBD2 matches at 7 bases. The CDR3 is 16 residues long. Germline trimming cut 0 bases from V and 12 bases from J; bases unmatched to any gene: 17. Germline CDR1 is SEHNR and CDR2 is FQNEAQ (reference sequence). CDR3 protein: CASSLARSSGLFRLYF. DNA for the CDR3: TGTGCCAGCAGCTTAGCGCGTAGTAGCGGGCTTTTCAGGTTGTACTTC.

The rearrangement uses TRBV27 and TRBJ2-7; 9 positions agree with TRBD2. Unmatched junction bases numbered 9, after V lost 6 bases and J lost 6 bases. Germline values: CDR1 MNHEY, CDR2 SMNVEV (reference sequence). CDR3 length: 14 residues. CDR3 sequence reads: CASRPQREAGEQYF. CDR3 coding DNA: TGTGCCAGCAGACCGCAGCGGGAGGCGGGCGAGCAGTACTTC.

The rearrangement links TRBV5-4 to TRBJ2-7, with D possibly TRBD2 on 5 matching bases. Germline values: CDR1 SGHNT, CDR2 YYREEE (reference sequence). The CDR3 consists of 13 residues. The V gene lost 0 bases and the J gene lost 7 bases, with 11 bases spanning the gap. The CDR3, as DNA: TGTGCCAGCAGCTTGGCCTTACGGGGAGAGCAGTACTTC. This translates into CASSLALRGEQYF.

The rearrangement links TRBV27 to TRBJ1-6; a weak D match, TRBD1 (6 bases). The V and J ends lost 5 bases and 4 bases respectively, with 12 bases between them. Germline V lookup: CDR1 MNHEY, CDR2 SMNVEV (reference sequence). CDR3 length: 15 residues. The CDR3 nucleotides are TGTGCCAGCAGTCCCGTAGGACAGTATAATTCACCCCTCCACTTT. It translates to CASSPVGQYNSPLHF.

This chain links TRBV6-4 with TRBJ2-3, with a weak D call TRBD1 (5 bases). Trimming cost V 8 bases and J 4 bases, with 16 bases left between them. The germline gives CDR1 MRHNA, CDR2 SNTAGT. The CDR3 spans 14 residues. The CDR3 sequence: CASRVQGSSDTQYF. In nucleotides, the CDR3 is TGTGCCAGCCGAGTTCAGGGAAGTTCAGATACGCAGTATTTT.